This T cell receptor beta chain emerged from a study of blood T cells in healthy people across ages (dated by TCRdb to between 2015 and 2016). About the investigation overall: In model experiments, roughly one uniquely barcoded TCR beta cDNA molecule per two T cells was captured by template switching. Donors of different ages were randomly distributed across sequencing lanes to avoid experimental bias. Four age groups were formed from the donors: young (average about 16 years), middle-aged (around 40), aged (approximately 60) and long-lived (about 75). The study analyzed two additional independent replicas of 1 million unique cDNA reads from the same blood draw for two donors, one aged 18 to 29 and one aged 80 or older. Age-related changes in TCR beta repertoire diversity were measured in the study by deep sequencing normalized with unique cDNA molecular identifiers.

This clonotype was counted only a few times. What antigen it recognizes has not been identified. No base quality values were provided; no much bigger clone lies one nucleotide off. What the work shows at the level of the full study, not this receptor alone: Donor CMV infection status was unknown, potentially confounding age-related changes in expanded clonotypes. Observed TCR beta diversity per million T cells fell roughly linearly with age, and a significant reduction was already apparent by age about 36. Compared with the aged group, more naive CD4+ T cells, fewer expanded clones and increased TCR diversity were shown by the long-lived group, suggesting age selection. Conclusive comparison of naive and antigen-experienced compartments was prevented by the profiling of bulk unsorted PBMCs. Estimates of total diversity from one million sequenced T cells were regarded as lower bounds and underestimates. The percentage of naive T cells measured by flow cytometry correlated strongly with observed TCR beta diversity.

Inclusive of the bounding cysteine and phenylalanine, the CDR3 is 11 residues long. The only DNA kept is the CDR3, 33 bases in frame from the first base. CDR1 and CDR2 (SQVTM, ANQGSEA) derive from the germline V gene. V drops 8 bases and J drops 3 bases, leaving 10 bases in between. Library preparation was by 5' RACE. Sequencing used an Illumina HiSeq 2500. A second roughly 6 to 11 cycle PCR used a sample-barcoded 5' primer and a J-beta primer mix. Each TCR beta cDNA molecule received a unique molecular identifier from a template-switch 5' adaptor carrying 12 random nucleotides. At least 3 million CDR3-containing paired-end reads were obtained from each sample. First-strand cDNA synthesis was performed from all RNA using the Mint cDNA synthesis kit, with priming by a TRBC-specific oligonucleotide. Following uracil-DNA glycosylase treatment, all cDNA underwent a first 18-cycle PCR with the universal primers M1SS and BC2_uni_R. The study's own analysis went as follows. For normalization, 1 million high-quality reads, each with a distinct molecular identifier, were randomly selected from each sample. Reads sharing molecular identifiers were discarded rather than binned into consensus sequences. MiTCR, set to a Q25 quality threshold and the strictest error-elimination algorithm, was used for CDR3 identification, clonotype clustering and error correction. Lower-bound total TCR beta diversity was estimated with a nonparametric unseen species model using Euler transformation. The public reads were reprocessed in TCRdb via fastp at Q25 and MiXCR, keeping in-frame beta chains. Each entry is one CDR3 protein sequence, shown with its most common DNA and genes. TCRdb, not the original authors, processed these V and J calls. In all, the sample holds roughly 790,000 distinct CDR3 sequences, and 43% of those were seen once. Approximately 22% of the sample belongs to the ten largest clones.

The roughly 39 donors, aged roughly 6 to 95 years, were systemically healthy Caucasian individuals from Russia. Around 10 milliliters of peripheral blood were collected from each donor into EDTA-treated Vacutainer tubes. Ficoll-Paque density-gradient centrifugation was used to isolate PBMCs, with at least 6 million obtained per sample. Total RNA was extracted from PBMCs with Trizol reagent, with at least 5 micrograms obtained per sample. Naive CD45RAhigh/CD27high T cell percentages were measured by flow cytometry on a PBMC aliquot from every donor. The rearranged segments are TRBV29-1 and TRBJ1-1; no D gene can be assigned with confidence. The TCR comes from a woman aged 55-70 years in good health. Sequencing input: blood. CDR3 reads: CSTLGYTEAFF. The DNA is as follows: TGCAGCACCTTAGGGTACACTGAAGCTTTCTTT.